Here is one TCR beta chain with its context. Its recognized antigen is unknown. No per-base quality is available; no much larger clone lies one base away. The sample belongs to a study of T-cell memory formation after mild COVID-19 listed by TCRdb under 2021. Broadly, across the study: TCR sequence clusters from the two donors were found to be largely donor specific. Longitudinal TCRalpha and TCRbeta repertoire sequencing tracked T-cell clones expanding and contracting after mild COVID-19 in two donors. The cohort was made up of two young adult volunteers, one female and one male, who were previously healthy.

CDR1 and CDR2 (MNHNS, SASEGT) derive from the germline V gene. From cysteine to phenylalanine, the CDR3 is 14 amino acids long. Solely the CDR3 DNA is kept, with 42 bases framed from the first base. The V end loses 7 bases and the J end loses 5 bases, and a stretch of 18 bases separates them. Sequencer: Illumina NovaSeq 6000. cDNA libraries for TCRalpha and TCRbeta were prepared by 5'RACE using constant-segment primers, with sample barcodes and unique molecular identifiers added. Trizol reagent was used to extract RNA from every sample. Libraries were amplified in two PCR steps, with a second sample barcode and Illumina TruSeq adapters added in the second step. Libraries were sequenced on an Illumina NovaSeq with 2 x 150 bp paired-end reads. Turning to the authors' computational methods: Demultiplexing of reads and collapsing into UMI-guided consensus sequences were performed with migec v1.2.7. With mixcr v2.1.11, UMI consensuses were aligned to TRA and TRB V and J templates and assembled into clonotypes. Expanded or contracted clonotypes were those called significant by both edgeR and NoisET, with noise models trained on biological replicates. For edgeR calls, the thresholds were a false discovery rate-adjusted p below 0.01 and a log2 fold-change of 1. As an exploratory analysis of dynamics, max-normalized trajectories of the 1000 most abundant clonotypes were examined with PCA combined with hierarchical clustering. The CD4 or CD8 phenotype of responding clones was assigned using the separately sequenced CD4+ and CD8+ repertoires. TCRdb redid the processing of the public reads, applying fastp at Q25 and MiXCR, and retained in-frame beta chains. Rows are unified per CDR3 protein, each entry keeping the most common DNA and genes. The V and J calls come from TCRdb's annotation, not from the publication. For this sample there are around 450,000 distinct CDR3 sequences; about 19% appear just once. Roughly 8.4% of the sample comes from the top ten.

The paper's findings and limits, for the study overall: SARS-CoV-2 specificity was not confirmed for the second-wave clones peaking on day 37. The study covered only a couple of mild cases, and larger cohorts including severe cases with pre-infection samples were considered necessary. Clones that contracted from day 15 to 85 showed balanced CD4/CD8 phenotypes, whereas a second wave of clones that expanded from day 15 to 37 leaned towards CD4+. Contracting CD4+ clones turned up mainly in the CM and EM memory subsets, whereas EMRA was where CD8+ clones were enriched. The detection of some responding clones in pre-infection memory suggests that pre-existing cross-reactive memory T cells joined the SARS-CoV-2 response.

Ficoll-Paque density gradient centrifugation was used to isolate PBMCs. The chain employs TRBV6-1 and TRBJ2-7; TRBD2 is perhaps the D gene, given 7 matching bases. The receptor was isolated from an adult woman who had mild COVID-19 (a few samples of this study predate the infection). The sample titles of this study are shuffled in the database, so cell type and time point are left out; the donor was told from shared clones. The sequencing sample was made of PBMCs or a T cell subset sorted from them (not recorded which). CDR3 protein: CASTKWGGVDEQYF. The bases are TGTGCCAGCACCAAGTGGGGGGGCGTCGACGAGCAGTACTTC.